This T cell receptor (beta chain) was sequenced for a study of chemoradiotherapy in HPV16-positive cancers. For the study at large: Functional T-cell assays on a couple of HPV16-positive patients' cells defined candidate HPV-specific clones and common TCR motifs.

Produced via immunoSEQ multiplex PCR; TCRdb's table is partial and in-frame only. This sample has several hundred clones, with about 33% found just once. As for this clone: Its antigen remains unknown.

CDR3 length: 13 residues. V trimming: 6 bases; J trimming: 8 bases; junction bases outside the gene matches: 7. Germline CDR1 ENHRY, CDR2 SYGVKD. General study findings and limits: Non-HPV-specific T cells did not expand in tumors during treatment, whereas candidate HPV-specific clones and E7-related motifs did.

The chain is built from TRBV10-3 and TRBJ1-2; 9 positions agree with TRBD1. Sampling was conducted from a patient who underwent chemoradiotherapy. This receptor was taken from a human donor with HPV-associated anogenital cancer. The CDR3 nucleotides are TGTGCCATCAGCCAGGACAGGGGACAGGGCTACACCTTC. It translates to CAISQDRGQGYTF.